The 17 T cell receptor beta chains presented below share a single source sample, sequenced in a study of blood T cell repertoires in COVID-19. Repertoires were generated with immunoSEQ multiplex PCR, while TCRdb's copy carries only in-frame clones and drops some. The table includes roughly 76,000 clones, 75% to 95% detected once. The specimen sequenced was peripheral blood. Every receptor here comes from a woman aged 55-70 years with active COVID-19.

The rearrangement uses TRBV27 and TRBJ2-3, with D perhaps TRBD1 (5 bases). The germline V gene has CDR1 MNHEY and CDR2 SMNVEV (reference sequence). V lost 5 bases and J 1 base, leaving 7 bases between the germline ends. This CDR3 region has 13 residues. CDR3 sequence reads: CASSLGGTDTQYF. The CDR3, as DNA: TGTGCCAGCAGTCTAGGGGGCACAGATACGCAGTATTTT.

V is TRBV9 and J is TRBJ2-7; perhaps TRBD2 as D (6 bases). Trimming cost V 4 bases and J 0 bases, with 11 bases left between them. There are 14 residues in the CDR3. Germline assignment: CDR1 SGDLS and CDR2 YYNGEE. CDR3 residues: CASSPRLDSYEQYF. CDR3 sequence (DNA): TGTGCCAGCAGCCCAAGACTAGACTCCTACGAGCAGTACTTC. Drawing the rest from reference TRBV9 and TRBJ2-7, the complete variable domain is DSGVTQTPKHLITATGQRVTLRCSPRSGDLSVYWYQQSLDQGLQFLIQYYNGEERAKGNILERFSAQQFPDLHSELNLSSLELGDSALYFCASSPRLDSYEQYFGPGTRLTVT.

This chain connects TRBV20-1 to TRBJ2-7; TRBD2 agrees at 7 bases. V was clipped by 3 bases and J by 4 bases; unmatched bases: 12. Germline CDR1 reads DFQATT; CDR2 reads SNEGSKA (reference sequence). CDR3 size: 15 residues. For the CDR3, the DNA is TGCAGTGCTAGTTTGCGGGAGCCAGCAAATTACGAGCAGTACTTC. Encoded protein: CSASLREPANYEQYF.

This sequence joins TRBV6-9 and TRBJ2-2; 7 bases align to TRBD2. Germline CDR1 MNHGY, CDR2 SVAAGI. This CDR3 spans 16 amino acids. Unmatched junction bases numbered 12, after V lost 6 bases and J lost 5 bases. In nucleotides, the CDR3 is TGTGCCAGCAGCTCGAACGCCCCCGGGGGGACCGGGGAGCTGTTTTTT. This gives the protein CASSSNAPGGTGELFF.

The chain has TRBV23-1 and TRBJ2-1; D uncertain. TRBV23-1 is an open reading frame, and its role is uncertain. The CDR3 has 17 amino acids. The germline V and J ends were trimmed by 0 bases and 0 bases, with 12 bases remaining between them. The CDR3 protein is CASSQSRDWRSYNEQFF. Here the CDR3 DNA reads TGCGCCAGCAGTCAATCGCGAGACTGGCGCTCCTACAATGAGCAGTTCTTC.

This CDR3 is CATSDQGTSGIATGELFF. Here the CDR3 DNA reads TGTGCCACCAGTGACCAAGGGACTAGCGGGATTGCCACCGGGGAGCTGTTTTTT. The rearrangement links TRBV24-1 to TRBJ2-2; 13 positions match TRBD2. The CDR3 totals 18 residues. The J segment lost 4 bases and the V segment lost 4 bases, leaving 8 bases of the junction unmatched. Germline V lookup: CDR1 KGHDR, CDR2 SFDVKD.

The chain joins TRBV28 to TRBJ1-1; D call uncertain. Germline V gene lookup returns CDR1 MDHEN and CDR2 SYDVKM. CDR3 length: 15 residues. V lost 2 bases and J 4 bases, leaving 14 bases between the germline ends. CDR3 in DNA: TGTGCCAGCAGTTTAGGAGCAAGTGAGGGCACTGAAGCTTTCTTT. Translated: CASSLGASEGTEAFF.

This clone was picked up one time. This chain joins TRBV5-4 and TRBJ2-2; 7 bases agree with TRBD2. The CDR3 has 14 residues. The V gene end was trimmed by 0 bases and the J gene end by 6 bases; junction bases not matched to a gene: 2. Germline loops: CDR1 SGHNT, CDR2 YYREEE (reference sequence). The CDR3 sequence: CASSLEAGAGELFF. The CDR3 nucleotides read TGTGCCAGCAGCTTGGAGGCGGGAGCCGGGGAGCTGTTTTTT.

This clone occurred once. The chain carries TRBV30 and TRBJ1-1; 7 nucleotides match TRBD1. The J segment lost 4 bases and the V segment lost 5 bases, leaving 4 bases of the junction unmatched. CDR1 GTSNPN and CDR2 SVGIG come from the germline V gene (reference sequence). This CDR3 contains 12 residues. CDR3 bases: TGTGCCTGGGACAGGGTGGCCACTGAAGCTTTCTTT. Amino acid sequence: CAWDRVATEAFF.

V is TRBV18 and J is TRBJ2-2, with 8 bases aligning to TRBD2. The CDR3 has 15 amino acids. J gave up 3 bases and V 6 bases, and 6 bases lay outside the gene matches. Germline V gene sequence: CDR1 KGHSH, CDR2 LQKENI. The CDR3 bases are TGTGCCAGCTCGCCCGGACTAGCACACACCGGGGAGCTGTTTTTT. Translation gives CASSPGLAHTGELFF.

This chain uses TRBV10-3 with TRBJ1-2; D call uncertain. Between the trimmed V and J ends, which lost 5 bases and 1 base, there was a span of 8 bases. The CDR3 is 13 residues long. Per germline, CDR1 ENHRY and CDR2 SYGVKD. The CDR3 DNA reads TGTGCCATCAGTCCAGAACGTAACTATGGCTACACCTTC. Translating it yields CAISPERNYGYTF.

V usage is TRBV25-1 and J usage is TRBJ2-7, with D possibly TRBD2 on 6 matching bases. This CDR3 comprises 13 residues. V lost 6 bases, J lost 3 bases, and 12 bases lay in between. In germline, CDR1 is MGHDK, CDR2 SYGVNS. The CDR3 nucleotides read TGTGCCAGCAGCGGGGACTTCATCTACGAGCAGTACTTC. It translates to CASSGDFIYEQYF.

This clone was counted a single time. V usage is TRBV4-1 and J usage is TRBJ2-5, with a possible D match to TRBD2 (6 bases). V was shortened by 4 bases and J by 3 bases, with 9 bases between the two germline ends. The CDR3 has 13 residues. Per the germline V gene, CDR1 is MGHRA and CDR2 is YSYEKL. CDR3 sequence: CASSPRTKETQYF. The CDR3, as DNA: TGCGCCAGCAGCCCACGGACTAAAGAGACCCAGTACTTC.

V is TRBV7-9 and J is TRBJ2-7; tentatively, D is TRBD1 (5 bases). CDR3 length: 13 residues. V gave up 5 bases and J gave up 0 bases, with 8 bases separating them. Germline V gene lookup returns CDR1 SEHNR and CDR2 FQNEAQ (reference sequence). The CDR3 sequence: CASSLDTSYEQYF. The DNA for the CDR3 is TGTGCCAGCAGCCTGGACACCTCCTACGAGCAGTACTTC.

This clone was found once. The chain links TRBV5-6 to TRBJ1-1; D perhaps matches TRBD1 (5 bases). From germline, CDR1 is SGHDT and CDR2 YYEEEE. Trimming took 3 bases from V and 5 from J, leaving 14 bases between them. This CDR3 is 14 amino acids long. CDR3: CASSWLGGVTEAFF. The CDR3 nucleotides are TGTGCCAGCAGCTGGCTTGGGGGGGTTACTGAAGCTTTCTTT.

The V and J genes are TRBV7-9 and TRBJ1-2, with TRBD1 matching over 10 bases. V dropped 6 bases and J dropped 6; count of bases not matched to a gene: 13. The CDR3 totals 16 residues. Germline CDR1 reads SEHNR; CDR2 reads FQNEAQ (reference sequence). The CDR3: CASRVNPGQGLDGYTF. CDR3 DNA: TGTGCCAGCAGGGTCAATCCGGGACAGGGGTTGGATGGCTACACCTTC.

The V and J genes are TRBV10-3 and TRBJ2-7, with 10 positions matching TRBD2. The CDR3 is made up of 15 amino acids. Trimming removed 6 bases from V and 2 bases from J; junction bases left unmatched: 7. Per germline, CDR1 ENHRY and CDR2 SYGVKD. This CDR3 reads CAIRGSGRSAYEQYF. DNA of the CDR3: TGTGCCATCAGGGGTAGCGGGAGGTCGGCCTACGAGCAGTACTTC.